Here is one TCR beta chain with its context. Its specificity is unknown. PCR employed 60 Vbeta and 13 Jbeta primers. Using immunoSEQ multiplex PCR, the repertoire was profiled, and TCRdb retains in-frame clones only, with some absent. Among 190,000 or so clones listed, 82% were seen once. The data stem from a study of cytomegalovirus exposure and HLA in healthy donors. Study-wide results and limits: CMV serostatus alone was available as immune exposure information. Investigators reported under 200 TCR beta chains as tied to cytomegalovirus. An apparent linkage of common viral pathogens to several of the most significant clusters emerged in a later analysis. Later on, an analysis tied over 15,000 TCR beta sequences to HLA alleles at 0.05 false discovery rate.

The V and J ends lost 7 bases and 5 bases, in that order; junction bases with no gene match: 8. The CDR3 spans 13 residues. Germline CDR1 reads LNHDA; CDR2 reads SQIVND (reference sequence). Specimen: PBMCs. The V and J genes are TRBV19 and TRBJ2-7; 7 bases align to TRBD1. This clonotype was sampled from a woman in her 50s in good health and CMV-seropositive. CDR3 sequence reads: CASNSGGKDEQYF. The CDR3 DNA sequence: TGTGCCAGTAACTCAGGGGGAAAGGACGAGCAGTACTTC.